The clone carrying this T cell receptor beta chain was detected only a few times. V lost 2 bases to trimming and J lost 0 bases, with 9 bases between them. The germline V gene has CDR1 GTSNPN and CDR2 SVGIG (reference sequence). The length of the CDR3 is 14 residues. This entry comes from a study of beta chain features in type 1 diabetes. Expressed TCRB transcripts were sequenced after all isolated RNA was converted to cDNA. TCRdb's table, derived via immunoSEQ multiplex PCR, lists solely in-frame clones and lacks some. Altogether 200,000 to 250,000 clones are present, approximately 11% being singletons, with the ten largest covering about 1.2%.

The chain uses TRBV30 and TRBJ2-3; D may be TRBD1 (5 bases). The specimen was central memory CD4+ T cells from blood. The receptor was isolated from a man between 18 and 35 years old in good health. The CDR3 loop is CAWSPGWSTDTQYF. The DNA of the CDR3 is TGTGCCTGGAGTCCAGGGTGGAGCACAGATACGCAGTATTTT.